This T cell receptor (beta chain) appears in the sequencing data of a study of cytomegalovirus exposure and HLA in healthy donors. Primers: 60 Vbeta forward and 13 Jbeta reverse. TCRdb's copy holds only in-frame clones and misses some; the assay was immunoSEQ multiplex PCR. The sample includes some 39,000 clones. Deletions cut 7 bases from V and 0 bases from J, with 13 bases between. The CDR3 is made up of 15 amino acids. Germline loops: CDR1 MNHNS, CDR2 SASEGT. Sequencing was done on a sample of PBMCs. The source of this sequence is a male donor in good health and CMV-seronegative. V is TRBV6-1 and J is TRBJ1-5; D may be TRBD1 (6 bases). Here the CDR3 DNA reads TGTGCCAGCAAGATCTGGGACACTAGCAATCAGCCCCAGCATTTT. Amino acid sequence: CASKIWDTSNQPQHF.